Below, one T cell receptor beta chain is given with its context. Antigen: not known. Donors were drawn from the 120-subject validation cohort, separate from the roughly 610-subject first cohort. This record comes from a study of cytomegalovirus exposure and HLA in healthy donors. Findings and limits, study-wide: As confirmed in vitro, a few CMV-associated chains were specific for CMV antigens. According to a subsequent analysis, TCR clusters identified in the first cohort showed a tendency to co-occur across the 120 or so validation repertoires. According to the study, 150 to 200 TCR beta chains were cytomegalovirus-associated.

The data were produced by immunoSEQ multiplex PCR, yet TCRdb's version contains in-frame clones alone and is incomplete. The table has 250,000 to 400,000 clones, approximately 85% seen once. The CDR3 has 13 residues. Trimming shortened V by 5 bases and J by 5 bases, and 12 bases separated the two germline ends. CDR1 and CDR2 (germline): SGHTA, FQGNSA. The sequence came from a man in his thirties or forties in good health and CMV-seronegative. The sample was PBMCs. The rearrangement joins TRBV7-2 to TRBJ2-5; weak D call: TRBD2 (6 bases). The CDR3 loop reads CASSATRGETQYF. CDR3 sequence (DNA): TGTGCCAGCAGCGCAACCCGGGGGGAGACCCAGTACTTC.